The next 13 T cell receptor beta chains were all read from a single sample in a study of T-cell memory formation after mild COVID-19. TCRdb reanalysed the 5' RACE reads using MiXCR and keeps one entry per CDR3 protein. This table has around 190,000 distinct CDR3 sequences, 15% to 20% appearing once. The sample taken for sequencing was PBMCs or a T cell subset sorted from them (not recorded which). The receptors were sampled from a man between 18 and 35 years old who had mild COVID-19 (a few samples of this study predate the infection). Cell type and time point are not known.

This clonotype was found a few times. The chain has TRBV5-1 and TRBJ1-5, with D unresolved. Trimming removed 4 bases at V and 6 bases at J, with 20 bases between. CDR3 length: 16 amino acids. Germline assignment: CDR1 SGHRS and CDR2 YFSETQ. Here the CDR3 DNA reads TGCGCCAGCAGCCCGGGTGTTAGCAGTCTCGGTCAGCCCCAGCATTTT. Amino acid sequence: CASSPGVSSLGQPQHF.

This clonotype was detected only a few times. The V call is TRBV5-5, the J call TRBJ2-7, with D hard to call. V was pared by 4 bases and J by 7 bases, with 12 bases between. Germline V gene lookup returns CDR1 SGHKS and CDR2 YYEKEE (reference sequence). The CDR3 contains 12 residues. DNA of the CDR3: TGTGCCAGCAGCCTCGACCGGTGGGAGCAGTACTTC. It translates to CASSLDRWEQYF.

The sample holds many counts of this clonotype. CDR3 coding DNA: TGTGCCAGCAGCGTAGTAGGAACGCAGTATTTT. It encodes CASSVVGTQYF. The chain links TRBV9 to TRBJ2-3; no clear D. The CDR3 has 11 amino acids. Germline CDR1 and CDR2: SGDLS and YYNGEE. V dropped 0 bases and J dropped 9 bases, with 5 bases sitting between them.

The chain has TRBV5-1 and TRBJ2-1; D perhaps matches TRBD1 (5 bases). The CDR3 is 15 amino acids. Germline V gives CDR1 SGHRS, CDR2 YFSETQ. Deletions cut 1 base from V and 5 bases from J, with 13 bases between. This chain's CDR3 is CASSLRPGPDNEQFF. CDR3 nucleotide sequence: TGCGCCAGCAGCTTGCGGCCAGGGCCGGACAATGAGCAGTTCTTC. The full variable domain, completed using reference TRBV5-1 and TRBJ2-1, is KAGVTQTPRYLIKTRGQQVTLSCSPISGHRSVSWYQQTPGQGLQFLFEYFSETQRNKGNFPGRFSGRQFSNSRSEMNVSTLELGDSALYLCASSLRPGPDNEQFFGPGTRLTVL.

This chain links TRBV5-4 with TRBJ1-1, with 9 bases identical to TRBD1. The length of the CDR3 is 15 residues. The ends lost 4 bases at V and 5 bases at J; junction bases unmatched: 9. Germline CDR1 SGHNT, CDR2 YYREEE (reference sequence). The CDR3 here is CASSTWTGAKTEAFF. The CDR3 DNA follows: TGTGCCAGCAGCACTTGGACAGGGGCGAAGACTGAAGCTTTCTTT. Together with reference TRBV5-4 and TRBJ1-1, the CDR3 gives the full variable domain: ETGVTQSPTHLIKTRGQQVTLRCSSQSGHNTVSWYQQALGQGPQFIFQYYREEENGRGNFPPRFSGLQFPNYSSELNVNALELDDSALYLCASSTWTGAKTEAFFGQGTRLTVV.

The chain couples TRBV7-9 to TRBJ1-5; the match to TRBD1 covers 8 bases. The CDR3 has 17 residues. V shed 5 bases and J 4 bases; nucleotides not matched to a gene: 13. Germline V CDR1 and CDR2: SEHNR, FQNEAQ (reference sequence). CDR3 nucleotides: TGTGCCAGCAGCCCGGACAGGGCAGGAGGTTTTAATCAGCCCCAGCATTTT. Translation gives CASSPDRAGGFNQPQHF. Filled out from reference TRBV7-9 and TRBJ1-5, the complete variable domain reads DTGVSQNPRHKITKRGQNVTFRCDPISEHNRLYWYRQTLGQGPEFLTYFQNEAQLEKSRLLSDRFSAERPKGSFSTLEIQRTEQGDSAMYLCASSPDRAGGFNQPQHFGDGTRLSIL.

The chain recombines TRBV7-9 with TRBJ2-7; TRBD2 agrees at 11 bases. The ends lost 5 bases at V and 4 bases at J; junction bases unmatched: 4. Germline loops: CDR1 SEHNR, CDR2 FQNEAQ (reference sequence). The CDR3 runs 14 residues. As DNA, the CDR3 is TGTGCCAGCAGCCCTAGCGGGGGGCTGTACGAGCAGTACTTC. It translates to CASSPSGGLYEQYF.

The J gene is TRBJ2-1, the V gene TRBV7-2; D is unresolved. The ends were cut back, 5 bases at V and 2 bases at J, with 13 bases in the middle. The length of the CDR3 is 15 residues. The germline V gene has CDR1 SGHTA and CDR2 FQGNSA. Written as DNA, the CDR3 is TGTGCCAGCAGCCCCACACCGGGCGCCTACAATGAGCAGTTCTTC. Its protein product is CASSPTPGAYNEQFF.

The chain couples TRBV4-3 to TRBJ2-5, with TRBD2 matching over 9 bases. After removal of 0 bases from V and 4 bases from J, the junction contained 6 bases not matched to a gene. The CDR3 is 16 amino acids. The germline V gene encodes CDR1 LGHNA and CDR2 YSLEER. The CDR3: CASSQEVRGGAETQYF. CDR3 in DNA: TGCGCCAGCAGCCAAGAGGTGCGGGGGGGCGCAGAGACCCAGTACTTC.

This clonotype was counted a few times. The chain is built from TRBV7-9 and TRBJ2-1, with 10 positions matching TRBD1. The V segment lost 4 bases and the J segment 5 bases; nucleotides outside the gene matches: 2. The CDR3 has 14 amino acids. Germline V gene sequence: CDR1 SEHNR, CDR2 FQNEAQ (reference sequence). This CDR3 is CASSSDRGHNEQFF. CDR3 DNA sequence: TGTGCCAGCAGCTCAGACAGGGGGCACAATGAGCAGTTCTTC. Combining the CDR3 with reference TRBV7-9 and TRBJ2-1 gives the whole variable domain DTGVSQNPRHKITKRGQNVTFRCDPISEHNRLYWYRQTLGQGPEFLTYFQNEAQLEKSRLLSDRFSAERPKGSFSTLEIQRTEQGDSAMYLCASSSDRGHNEQFFGPGTRLTVL.

The chain couples TRBV12-3 or TRBV12-4 to TRBJ1-3; D not certain. V was pared by 6 bases and J by 1 base, with 13 bases between. CDR3 length: 15 amino acids. CDR3 DNA: TGTGCCAGCAGCCTAGGGTCGGGATCTGGAAACACCATATATTTT. This codes for CASSLGSGSGNTIYF.

Only a few counts were recorded for this clonotype. The V and J genes are TRBV6-5 and TRBJ2-5; possibly TRBD2 for D (7 bases). With 6 bases removed from V and 4 bases from J, the gap between germline ends came to 18 bases. Germline CDR1 and CDR2: MNHEY and SVGAGI. The length of the CDR3 is 15 residues. The CDR3 DNA reads TGTGCCAGCAGGCCTCGTCCGGGGGGCGGAGAGACCCAGTACTTC. Its protein product is CASRPRPGGGETQYF.

V is TRBV7-2 and J is TRBJ1-1, with a weak D call TRBD1 (5 bases). Germline-derived CDR1 and CDR2 are SGHTA and FQGNSA. The CDR3 runs 16 residues. V was shortened by 5 bases and J by 1 base, with 17 bases between the two germline ends. CDR3 bases: TGTGCCAGCAGCCAGAATGGGGGGGGGACGAACACTGAAGCTTTCTTT. Translated: CASSQNGGGTNTEAFF. Drawing the rest from reference TRBV7-2 and TRBJ1-1, the complete variable domain is GAGVSQSPSNKVTEKGKDVELRCDPISGHTALYWYRQSLGQGLEFLIYFQGNSAPDKSGLPSDRFSAERTGGSVSTLTIQRTQQEDSAVYLCASSQNGGGTNTEAFFGQGTRLTVV.